This TCR beta chain was documented in a study of T-cell reconstitution after alpha-beta-depleted transplantation in children. Regarding the study as a whole: The main origin of T-cell counts and diversity one year after transplant was newly produced T cells. Some patients showed high day-60 TCRbeta diversity, which derived from surviving recipient T cells and thymic progenitors. About two months after transplant, alpha-beta T cells reportedly came from several hundred expanded graft clones.

Molecular barcoding with unique molecular identifiers was used for the TCRbeta library. TCRdb fed the PCR reads into MiXCR, producing one record per CDR3 protein. The table includes some 300,000 distinct CDR3 sequences, about 9.5% detected once. This clonotype was seen repeatedly, ten times or more. The antigen is unknown. This CDR3 contains 16 residues. Trimming stripped 1 base from V and 2 bases from J, with 15 bases between. The starting material was PBMCs, obtained before TCRalphabeta/CD19-depleted stem cell transplant. The V and J genes are TRBV12-3 or TRBV12-4 and TRBJ2-7, with D hard to call. The TCR was taken from a boy in the first two years of life with acute myeloid leukemia, due to receive a stem cell transplant. In nucleotides, the CDR3 is TGTGCCAGCAGTTTAGTCGAGGCAGGTGGAACCTACGAGCAGTACTTC. Its translation: CASSLVEAGGTYEQYF.